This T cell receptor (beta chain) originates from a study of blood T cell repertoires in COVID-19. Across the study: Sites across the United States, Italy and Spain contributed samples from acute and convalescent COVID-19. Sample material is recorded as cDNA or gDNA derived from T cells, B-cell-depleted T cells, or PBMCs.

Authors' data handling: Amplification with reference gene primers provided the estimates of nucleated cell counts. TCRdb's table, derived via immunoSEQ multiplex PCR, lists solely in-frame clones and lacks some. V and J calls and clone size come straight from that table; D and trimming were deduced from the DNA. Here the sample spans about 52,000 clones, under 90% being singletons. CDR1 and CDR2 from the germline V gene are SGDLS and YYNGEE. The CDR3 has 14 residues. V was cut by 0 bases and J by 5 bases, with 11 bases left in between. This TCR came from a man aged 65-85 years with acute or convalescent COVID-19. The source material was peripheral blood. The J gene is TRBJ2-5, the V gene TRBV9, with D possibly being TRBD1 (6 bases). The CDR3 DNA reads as TGTGCCAGCAGCGTAGAATCGAGGGGGGAGACCCAGTACTTC. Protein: CASSVESRGETQYF.